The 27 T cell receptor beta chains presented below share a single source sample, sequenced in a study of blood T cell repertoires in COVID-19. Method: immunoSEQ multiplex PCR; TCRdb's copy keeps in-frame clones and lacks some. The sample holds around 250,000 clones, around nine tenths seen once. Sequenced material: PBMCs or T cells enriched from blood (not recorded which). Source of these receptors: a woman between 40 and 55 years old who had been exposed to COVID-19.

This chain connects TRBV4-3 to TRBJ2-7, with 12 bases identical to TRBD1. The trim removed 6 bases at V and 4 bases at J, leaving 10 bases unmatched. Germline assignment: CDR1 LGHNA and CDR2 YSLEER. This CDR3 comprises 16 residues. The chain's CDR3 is CASSKTPGQGAYEQYF. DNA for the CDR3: TGCGCCAGCAGTAAGACACCGGGACAGGGGGCTTACGAGCAGTACTTC.

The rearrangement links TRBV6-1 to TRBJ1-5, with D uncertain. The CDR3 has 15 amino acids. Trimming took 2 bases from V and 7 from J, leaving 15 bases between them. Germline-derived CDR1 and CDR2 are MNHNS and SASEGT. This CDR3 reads CASSESTASRQPQHF. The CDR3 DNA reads TGTGCCAGCAGTGAAAGTACAGCCTCCAGACAGCCCCAGCATTTT.

CDR3 loop: CASSLVSFTVLTDTQYF. CDR3 sequence (DNA): TGTGCCAGCAGCTTAGTTAGTTTTACAGTTCTCACAGATACGCAGTATTTT. The gene calls are TRBV7-9 and TRBJ2-3; D gene unclear. V lost 1 base and J 2 bases, leaving 16 bases between the germline ends. CDR3 length: 17 amino acids. The V gene's germline CDR1 is SEHNR and CDR2 FQNEAQ (reference sequence).

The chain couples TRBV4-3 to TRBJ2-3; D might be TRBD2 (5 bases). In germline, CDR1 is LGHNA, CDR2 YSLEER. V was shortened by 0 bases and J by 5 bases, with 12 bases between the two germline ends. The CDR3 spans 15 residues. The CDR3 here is CASSQEGRVRDTQYF. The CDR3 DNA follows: TGCGCCAGCAGCCAAGAAGGGAGAGTACGAGATACGCAGTATTTT.

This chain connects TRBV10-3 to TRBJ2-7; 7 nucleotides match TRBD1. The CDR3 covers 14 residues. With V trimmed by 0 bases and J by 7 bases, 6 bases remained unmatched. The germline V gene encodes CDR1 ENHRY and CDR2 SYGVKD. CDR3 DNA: TGTGCCATCAGTGAGTCAAAGGGGGCAGAGGAGCAGTACGTC. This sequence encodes CAISESKGAEEQYV.

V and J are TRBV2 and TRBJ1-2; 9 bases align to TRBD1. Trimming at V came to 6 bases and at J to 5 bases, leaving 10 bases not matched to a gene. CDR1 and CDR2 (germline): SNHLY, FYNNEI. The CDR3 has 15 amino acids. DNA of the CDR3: TGTGCCAGCAGCGAACAGGGACAGGGTCTTTATGGCTACACCTTC. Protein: CASSEQGQGLYGYTF.

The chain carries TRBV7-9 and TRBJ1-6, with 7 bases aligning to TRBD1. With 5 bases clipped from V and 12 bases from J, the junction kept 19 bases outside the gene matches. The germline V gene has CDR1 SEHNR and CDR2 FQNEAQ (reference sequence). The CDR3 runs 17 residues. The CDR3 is CASSPNGVGQAGRPLHF. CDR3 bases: TGTGCCAGCAGCCCAAACGGGGTAGGACAGGCGGGGCGACCCCTCCACTTT.

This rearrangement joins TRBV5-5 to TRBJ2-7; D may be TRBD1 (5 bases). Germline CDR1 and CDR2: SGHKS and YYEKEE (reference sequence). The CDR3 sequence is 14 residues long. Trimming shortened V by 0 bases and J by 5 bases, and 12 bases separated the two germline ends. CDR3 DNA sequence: TGTGCCAGCAGCTTGGAACAGGTAGTCCACGAGCAGTACTTC. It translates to CASSLEQVVHEQYF.

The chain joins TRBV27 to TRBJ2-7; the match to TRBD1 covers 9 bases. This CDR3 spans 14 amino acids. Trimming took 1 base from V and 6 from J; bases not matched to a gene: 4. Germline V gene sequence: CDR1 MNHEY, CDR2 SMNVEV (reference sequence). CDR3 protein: CASSLLGQGSEQYF. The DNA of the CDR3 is TGTGCCAGCAGTTTATTGGGACAGGGCAGCGAGCAGTACTTC.

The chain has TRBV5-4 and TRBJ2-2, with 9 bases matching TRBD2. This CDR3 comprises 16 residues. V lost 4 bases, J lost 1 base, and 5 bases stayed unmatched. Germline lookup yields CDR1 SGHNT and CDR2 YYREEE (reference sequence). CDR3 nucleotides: TGTGCCAGCAGCACCGGGACTAGCCGGAACACCGGGGAGCTGTTTTTT. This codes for CASSTGTSRNTGELFF.

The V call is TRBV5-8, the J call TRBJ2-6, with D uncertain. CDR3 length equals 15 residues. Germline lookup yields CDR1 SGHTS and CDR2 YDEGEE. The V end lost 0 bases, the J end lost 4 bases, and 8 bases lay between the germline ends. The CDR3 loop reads CASSLEALGANVLTF. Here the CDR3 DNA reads TGTGCCAGCAGCTTGGAAGCTCTGGGGGCCAACGTCCTGACTTTC.

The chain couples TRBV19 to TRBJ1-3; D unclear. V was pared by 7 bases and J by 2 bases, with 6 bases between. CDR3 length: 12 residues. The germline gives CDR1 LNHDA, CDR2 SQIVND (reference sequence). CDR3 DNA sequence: TGTGCCAGTACTGCGGCTGGAAACACCATATATTTT. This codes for CASTAAGNTIYF.

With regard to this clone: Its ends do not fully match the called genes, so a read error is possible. DNA for the CDR3: TGTGCCAGCAGCTTGGTCGGGGACTCCTACAATGAGCAGTTCTTC. Translating it yields CASSLVGDSYNEQFF. J is TRBJ2-1 and V is TRBV5-1, with D possibly matching TRBD2 (5 bases). The CDR3 is 15 residues long. The germline V gene encodes CDR1 SGHRS and CDR2 YFSETQ.

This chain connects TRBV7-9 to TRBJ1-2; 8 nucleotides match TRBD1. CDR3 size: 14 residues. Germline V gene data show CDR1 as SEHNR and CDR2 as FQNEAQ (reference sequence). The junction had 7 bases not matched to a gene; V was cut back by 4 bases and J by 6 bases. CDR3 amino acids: CASSSSGTGHGYTF. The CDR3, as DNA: TGTGCCAGCAGCTCGTCCGGGACAGGCCATGGCTACACCTTC.

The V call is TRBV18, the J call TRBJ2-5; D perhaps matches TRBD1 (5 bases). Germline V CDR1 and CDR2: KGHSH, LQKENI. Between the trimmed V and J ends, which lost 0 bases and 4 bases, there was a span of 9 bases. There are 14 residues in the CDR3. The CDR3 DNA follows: TGTGCCAGCTCACCACCGATCAGGGCAGAGACCCAGTACTTC. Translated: CASSPPIRAETQYF. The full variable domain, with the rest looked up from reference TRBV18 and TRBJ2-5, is NAGVMQNPRHLVRRRGQEARLRCSPMKGHSHVYWYRQLPEEGLKFMVYLQKENIIDESGMPKERFSAEFPKEGPSILRIQQVVRGDSAAYFCASSPPIRAETQYFGPGTRLLVL.

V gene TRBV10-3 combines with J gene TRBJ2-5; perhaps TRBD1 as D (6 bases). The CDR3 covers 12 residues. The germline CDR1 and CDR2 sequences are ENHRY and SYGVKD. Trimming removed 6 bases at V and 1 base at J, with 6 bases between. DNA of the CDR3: TGTGCCATCAGGGACAGCCAAGAGACCCAGTACTTC. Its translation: CAIRDSQETQYF.

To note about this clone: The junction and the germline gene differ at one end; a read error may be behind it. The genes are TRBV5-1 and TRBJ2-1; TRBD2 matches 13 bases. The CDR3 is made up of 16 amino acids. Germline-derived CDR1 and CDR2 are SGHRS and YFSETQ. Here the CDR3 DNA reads TGTGCCAGCAGCCCCACCGGACTAGCGGGAGTCAATGAGCAGTTCTTC. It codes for CASSPTGLAGVNEQFF. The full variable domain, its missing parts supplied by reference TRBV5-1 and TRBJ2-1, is KAGVTQTPRYLIKTRGQQVTLSCSPISGHRSVSWYQQTPGQGLQFLFEYFSETQRNKGNFPGRFSGRQFSNSRSEMNVSTLELGDSALYLCASSPTGLAGVNEQFFGPGTRLTVL.

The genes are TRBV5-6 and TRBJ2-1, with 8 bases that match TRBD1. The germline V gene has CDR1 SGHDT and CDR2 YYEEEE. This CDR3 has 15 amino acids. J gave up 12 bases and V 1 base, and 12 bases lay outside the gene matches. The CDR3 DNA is TGTGCCAGCAGCTTGCGGCAGGGGGCCGCCAGCGGGCAGTTCTTC. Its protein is CASSLRQGAASGQFF.

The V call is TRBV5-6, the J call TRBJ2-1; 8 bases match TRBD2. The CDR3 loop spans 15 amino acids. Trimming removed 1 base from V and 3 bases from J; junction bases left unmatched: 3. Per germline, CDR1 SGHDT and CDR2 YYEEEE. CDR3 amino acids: CASSLRAGDYNEQFF. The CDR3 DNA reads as TGTGCCAGCAGCTTGAGAGCGGGAGACTACAATGAGCAGTTCTTC.

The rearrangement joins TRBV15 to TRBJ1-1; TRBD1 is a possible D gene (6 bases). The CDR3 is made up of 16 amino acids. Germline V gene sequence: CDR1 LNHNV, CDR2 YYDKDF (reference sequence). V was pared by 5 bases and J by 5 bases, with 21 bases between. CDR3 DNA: TGTGCCACCAGCGGCCGGGACATTCTACCCCCAACTGAAGCTTTCTTT. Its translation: CATSGRDILPPTEAFF.

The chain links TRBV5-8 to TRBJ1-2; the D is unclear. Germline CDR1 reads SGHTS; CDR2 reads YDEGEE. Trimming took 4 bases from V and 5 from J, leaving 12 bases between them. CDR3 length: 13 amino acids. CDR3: CASSLLLSYGYTF. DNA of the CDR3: TGTGCCAGCAGCCTTCTCCTTTCGTATGGCTACACCTTC.

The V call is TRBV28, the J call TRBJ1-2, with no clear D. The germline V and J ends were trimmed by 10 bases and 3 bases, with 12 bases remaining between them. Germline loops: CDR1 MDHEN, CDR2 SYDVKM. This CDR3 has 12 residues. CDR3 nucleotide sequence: TGTGCCACGCGACGGGAAGACTATGGCTACACCTTC. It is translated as CATRREDYGYTF.

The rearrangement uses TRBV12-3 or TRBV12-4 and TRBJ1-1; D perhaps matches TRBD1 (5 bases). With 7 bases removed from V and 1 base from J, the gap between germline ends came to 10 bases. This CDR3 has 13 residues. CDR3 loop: CASIARGNTEAFF. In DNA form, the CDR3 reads TGTGCCAGCATAGCAAGGGGGAACACTGAAGCTTTCTTT.

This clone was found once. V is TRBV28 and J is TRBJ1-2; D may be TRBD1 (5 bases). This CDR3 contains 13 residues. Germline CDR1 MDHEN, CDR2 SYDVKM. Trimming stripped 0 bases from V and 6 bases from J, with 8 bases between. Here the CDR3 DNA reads TGTGCCAGCAGTTTATGGGGGGGAAATGGCTACACCTTC. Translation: CASSLWGGNGYTF.

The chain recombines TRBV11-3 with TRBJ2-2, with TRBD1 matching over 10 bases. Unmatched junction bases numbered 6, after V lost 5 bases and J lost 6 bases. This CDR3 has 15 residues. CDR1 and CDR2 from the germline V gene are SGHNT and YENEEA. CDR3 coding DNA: TGTGCCAGCAGCATGCCGGGACAGGGGTCCGGGGAGCTGTTTTTT. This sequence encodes CASSMPGQGSGELFF.

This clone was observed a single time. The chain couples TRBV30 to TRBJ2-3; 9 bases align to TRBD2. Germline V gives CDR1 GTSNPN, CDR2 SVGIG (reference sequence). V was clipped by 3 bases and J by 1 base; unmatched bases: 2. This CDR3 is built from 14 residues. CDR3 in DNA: TGTGCCTGGAGGTTAGCGGGGGGCACAGATACGCAGTATTTT. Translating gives CAWRLAGGTDTQYF.

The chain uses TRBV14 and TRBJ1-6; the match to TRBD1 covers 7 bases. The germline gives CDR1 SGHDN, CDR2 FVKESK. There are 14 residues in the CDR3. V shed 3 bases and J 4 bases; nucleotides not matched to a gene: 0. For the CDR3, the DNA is TGTGCCAGCAGCCACAGGGGGTATAATTCACCCCTCCACTTT. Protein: CASSHRGYNSPLHF.